This T cell receptor (beta chain) was observed in a study of blood T cell repertoires in COVID-19. About the research overall: T cells, B-cell-depleted T cells, or PBMCs supplied cDNA or gDNA.

The CDR3 is 16 residues long. Trimming cost V 5 bases and J 3 bases; bases outside gene matches: 10. Germline CDR1 and CDR2: SGHVS and FQNEAQ. Per the original methods: Reference gene primer amplification yielded estimated nucleated cell counts. Sequenced by immunoSEQ multiplex PCR; TCRdb stores in-frame clones only, minus some. V and J calls and clone size come straight from that table; D and trimming were deduced from the DNA. The sample holds some 150,000 clones, 76% seen once. J is TRBJ2-1 and V is TRBV7-8; TRBD2 aligns across 7 bases. Material for sequencing was peripheral blood. The TCR comes from a man aged 55 to 70 with acute or convalescent COVID-19. The chain's CDR3 is CASSDGAGVNYNEQFF. As DNA, the CDR3 is TGTGCCAGCAGCGACGGGGCGGGAGTTAACTACAATGAGCAGTTCTTC.